The clone carrying this T cell receptor beta chain was seen more than once but under ten times. Its antigen is undetermined. Isolated RNA was reverse transcribed in full, so expressed TCRB transcripts were sequenced. Some clones are missing from TCRdb's copy, which holds only in-frame ones; the method was immunoSEQ multiplex PCR. Of under 300,000 clones detected, approximately 15% appear once; the ten largest clones hold about 0.019%. The entry originates in a study of beta chain features in type 1 diabetes. Study results and caveats: In all four CD4+ subsets, TCRB CDR3 length was significantly, moderately reduced in type 1 diabetes.

Germline-derived CDR1 and CDR2 are MNHNY and SVGAGI (reference sequence). V was clipped by 2 bases and J by 5 bases; unmatched bases: 7. This CDR3 has 15 amino acids. Source material: naive CD4+ T cells from blood. The J gene is TRBJ2-7, the V gene TRBV6-6, with 9 positions matching TRBD1. The source is a man between 25 and 39 years old with type 1 diabetes. The CDR3 region has the DNA TGTGCCAGCAGTTACACGGGACAGGGCACCCACGAGCAGTACTTC. This sequence encodes CASSYTGQGTHEQYF.